This TCR beta chain originates from a study of T cells in Graves' hyperthyroidism and ophthalmopathy. Patients showing uncontrolled infection, other autoimmune disease, pregnancy or lactation were ineligible. Clinical symptoms, serum thyroxine and TRAb, thyroid ultrasound and orbital computed tomography together formed the diagnostic basis. The authors took PBMCs from over 8.5 ml fresh peripheral blood. This clonotype was seen ten or more times. Germline loops: CDR1 SGHNT, CDR2 YENEEA. V shed 5 bases and J 5 bases; nucleotides not matched to a gene: 11. The CDR3 contains 16 residues. Amplification targeted TCR beta CDR3 regions from RNA transcripts. The HTBI primer set was used in a first-round RT-PCR of the TCR CDR3. TCRdb processed the multiplex PCR reads anew with MiXCR; each CDR3 protein has one entry. The sample yields some 570,000 distinct CDR3 sequences, 12% to 15% seen once.

V usage is TRBV11-3 and J usage is TRBJ2-7, with TRBD1 matching 11 bases. The source is a woman aged 18 to 35 with Graves' ophthalmopathy. Sequenced sample: blood. The CDR3 here is CASSRRPGQGDNEQYF. CDR3 coding DNA: TGTGCCAGCAGCCGACGACCGGGACAGGGGGACAACGAGCAGTACTTC.